This T cell receptor beta chain was observed in a study of identical twins (dated by TCRdb to 2015 to 2016). Broadly, across the study: The study deep-sequenced TCR alpha and beta repertoires from monozygotic twins, unrelated adults of various ages and cord blood to test whether fetal clonotypes persist. To rule out contamination, the twin experiments were replicated at different times with different library preparation protocols. Study-level results and caveats: Invariant T cells such as MAIT and iNKT could partly confound zero-insertion analyses, though diverse VJ usage argued against this for most clonotypes. In monozygotic twins, out-of-frame TCR alpha sharing was systematically underestimated by recombination models, although the models agreed with sharing between unrelated individuals. Because the same donors could not be followed over many years, the conclusions relied on cross-sectional statistical analysis. Excess twin sharing in beta out-of-frame sequences was weaker because fewer shared sequences lowered the signal-to-noise ratio. Abundant cord blood beta clonotypes carried fewer insertions; young adult naive repertoires showed a weaker similar trend, while memory repertoires showed none. Compared with coincidental sharing between unrelated individuals, out-of-frame TCR alpha sequences shared between twins showed an excess of sequences with low generation probability.

The CDR3 has 15 amino acids, counting the end cysteine and phenylalanine. The CDR3 DNA has 45 bases and is translated from base 1. V ends up 3 bases short and J 4 bases short, with an unmatched junction base count of 3. Via the germline V gene, CDR1 is MDHEN and CDR2 SYDVKM. The receptor library was made with 5' RACE. Instrument on record: Illumina HiSeq 2000. A universal primer binding site was introduced by template switching, and a unique molecular identifier was present in the final cDNA, enabling accurate counting of TCR cDNA molecules. Specific primers in the conserved constant-segment region were used to synthesize first-strand cDNA for TCR alpha and beta chains. To control for contamination, every cDNA library carried two barcodes: a SMART-Mk sample barcode plus Illumina barcodes. TruSeq adapter sequences and Illumina sample barcodes were added in two successive PCR steps. The TCR alpha and beta cDNA libraries were sequenced on the Illumina HiSeq platform using custom primers. Per the source publication's procedure: Raw reads were processed with MiGEC to extract unique molecular identifiers, and MiXCR was used to determine CDR3 positions. For each individual, recombination models were inferred using an EM algorithm with the repgenHMM and IGoR tools. The tcR package in R was used for shared clonotype analysis, with sharing normalized by the product of cloneset sizes. To study raw recombination without the effects of thymic and clonal selection, out-of-frame nonproductive sequences were analyzed. Starting from the raw public reads, TCRdb applied fastp trimming at Q25, assembled clones with MiXCR and retained in-frame beta chains. CDR3 protein sequences are deduplicated, and each keeps its most common genes and DNA. For this entry, the V and J calls and clone size follow TCRdb and not the study's own pipeline. This sample is represented by 1,800,000 or so distinct CDR3 sequences; less than 35% of them were singletons. The top ten constitute about 0.3% of the sample.

Every donor in the study was a healthy Caucasian. Turning to this clonotype: Its antigen remains undetermined. No base quality information exists; no much larger clone differs at one position.

Sequenced material: cord blood. This chain is built from TRBV28 and TRBJ1-5; TRBD1 agrees with 10 junctional bases. This clonotype was obtained from a newborn girl in good health. The CDR3 protein sequence reads: CASSFADRGNQPQHF. The DNA is as follows: TGTGCCAGCAGTTTCGCGGACAGGGGGAATCAGCCCCAGCATTTT.